Below, 24 T cell receptor beta chains from the same sample are listed, as sequenced in a study of CD8 T cells in Susac syndrome. An input of roughly 0.5 to 1 ug of RNA was subjected to reverse transcription using random hexamers. TCRdb used MiXCR to reprocess the immunoSEQ multiplex PCR reads, holding one entry per CDR3 protein. The table has about 210,000 distinct CDR3 sequences, 95% seen once; the top ten hold 0.08% to 0.095%. Source material: CD4+ T cells from PBMCs. These receptors were collected from a human donor with multiple sclerosis.

This chain connects TRBV3-1 to TRBJ1-5; 10 bases line up with TRBD1. Germline lookup yields CDR1 LGHDT and CDR2 YNNKEL (reference sequence). The CDR3 loop spans 14 amino acids. With V trimmed by 4 bases and J by 6 bases, 3 bases remained unmatched. The CDR3, as DNA: TGTGCCAGCAGCCCCGGGACAGGGGCTCAGCCCCAGCATTTT. As protein: CASSPGTGAQPQHF.

The V and J genes are TRBV9 and TRBJ2-6; the D is unclear. The CDR3 is 15 residues long. V lost 4 bases to trimming and J lost 0 bases, with 8 bases between them. CDR1 is SGDLS and CDR2 is YYNGEE in the germline V gene. The CDR3 is CASSFQPSGANVLTF. CDR3 DNA: TGTGCCAGCAGCTTCCAGCCCTCTGGGGCCAACGTCCTGACTTTC.

The gene calls are TRBV5-1 and TRBJ2-3; the D gene is possibly TRBD2 (6 bases). This CDR3 contains 16 residues. Germline V gene data show CDR1 as SGHRS and CDR2 as YFSETQ. V lost 4 bases to trimming and J lost 2 bases, with 17 bases between them. The CDR3: CASSAGTQTTTDTQYF. In DNA form, the CDR3 reads TGCGCCAGCAGCGCGGGGACGCAGACAACCACAGATACGCAGTATTTT.

V gene TRBV20-1 combines with J gene TRBJ2-1, with D perhaps matching TRBD2 (6 bases). Germline CDR1 is DFQATT and CDR2 is SNEGSKA (reference sequence). The CDR3 extends over 15 amino acids. The V end lost 5 bases, the J end lost 6 bases, and 20 bases lay between the germline ends. The CDR3 DNA reads as TGCAGTGCTCCCTGGCTGGGCGGGATTGTCAATGAGCAGTTCTTC. It specifies CSAPWLGGIVNEQFF.

The J gene is TRBJ1-1, the V gene TRBV12-3 or TRBV12-4; D is undetermined. CDR3 length: 14 amino acids. V lost 6 bases, J lost 0 bases, and 11 bases lay in between. CDR3 nucleotide sequence: TGTGCCAGCAGCTCTATGAACATGAACACTGAAGCTTTCTTT. This encodes CASSSMNMNTEAFF.

The chain recombines TRBV13 with TRBJ1-3; D possibly corresponds to TRBD1 (6 bases). Germline CDR1 reads PRHDT; CDR2 reads FYEKMQ (reference sequence). V lost 1 base and J lost 2, with 12 bases in between. The CDR3 is 16 amino acids. CDR3 sequence: CASSLEGEVPGNTIYF. CDR3 nucleotides: TGTGCCAGCAGCTTAGAGGGGGAGGTCCCTGGAAACACCATATATTTT.

The chain links TRBV6-2 or TRBV6-3 to TRBJ1-1; D gene ambiguous. CDR1 is MNHEY and CDR2 is SVGEGT in the germline V gene. The germline V and J ends were trimmed by 5 bases and 4 bases, with 8 bases remaining between them. The CDR3 runs 12 residues. This CDR3 is CASSTEATEAFF. The DNA for the CDR3 is TGTGCCAGCAGTACCGAGGCCACTGAAGCTTTCTTT.

The chain employs TRBV20-1 and TRBJ1-5, with 9 bases that match TRBD1. Germline loops: CDR1 DFQATT, CDR2 SNEGSKA (reference sequence). V was clipped by 2 bases and J by 7 bases; unmatched bases: 6. The CDR3 runs 14 residues. The CDR3 reads CSARSQGAGQPQHF. Here the CDR3 DNA reads TGCAGTGCTAGATCACAGGGGGCCGGGCAGCCCCAGCATTTT.

This chain joins TRBV20-1 and TRBJ2-1; 7 bases are shared with TRBD2. The CDR3 loop spans 13 amino acids. With 6 bases clipped from V and 1 base from J, the junction kept 3 bases outside the gene matches. Germline CDR1 and CDR2: DFQATT and SNEGSKA (reference sequence). DNA for the CDR3: TGCAGTGCAAGCGGGATATCCTACAATGAGCAGTTCTTC. This gives the protein CSASGISYNEQFF.

The V call is TRBV29-1, the J call TRBJ1-1, with 7 bases aligning to TRBD1. The trim removed 5 bases at V and 1 base at J, leaving 1 base unmatched. CDR1 and CDR2 (germline): SQVTM, ANQGSEA. This CDR3 contains 12 residues. CDR3 sequence: CSVNRGNTEAFF. In DNA form, the CDR3 reads TGCAGCGTTAACAGGGGGAACACTGAAGCTTTCTTT.

The chain carries TRBV9 and TRBJ2-4; 9 bases are a match to TRBD1. Germline CDR1 and CDR2: SGDLS and YYNGEE. The CDR3 is 16 residues long. V trimming: 3 bases; J trimming: 0 bases; junction bases outside the gene matches: 4. DNA for the CDR3: TGTGCCAGCAGCGATAGACAGGGGGTAGCCAAAAACATTCAGTACTTC. It translates to CASSDRQGVAKNIQYF.

The rearrangement links TRBV5-6 to TRBJ2-3; a weak D match, TRBD1 (5 bases). Looked up from germline, CDR1 is SGHDT and CDR2 is YYEEEE. Trimming stripped 1 base from V and 0 bases from J, with 15 bases between. CDR3 size: 17 residues. The CDR3 DNA is TGTGCCAGCAGCTTGTTTGGGGCAAAGAAAAGCACAGATACGCAGTATTTT. This codes for CASSLFGAKKSTDTQYF.

This clonotype appeared once. This rearrangement joins TRBV3-1 to TRBJ1-2, with 8 positions matching TRBD1. This CDR3 comprises 15 residues. The junction had 9 bases not matched to a gene; V was cut back by 4 bases and J by 5 bases. Germline V lookup: CDR1 LGHDT, CDR2 YNNKEL (reference sequence). CDR3 residues: CASSRTLQGDYGYTF. The CDR3 DNA reads as TGTGCCAGCAGCCGAACCTTACAGGGGGATTATGGCTACACCTTC.

The rearrangement uses TRBV3-1 and TRBJ1-4; D not resolved. This CDR3 comprises 14 residues. V lost 0 bases to trimming and J lost 5 bases, with 7 bases between them. Germline V gives CDR1 LGHDT, CDR2 YNNKEL (reference sequence). The CDR3 DNA reads TGTGCCAGCAGCCAAGATCAGGCGAATGAAAAACTGTTTTTT. Its protein product is CASSQDQANEKLFF. Full variable domain (remainder filled in from reference TRBV3-1 and TRBJ1-4): DTAVSQTPKYLVTQMGNDKSIKCEQNLGHDTMYWYKQDSKKFLKIMFSYNNKELIINETVPNRFSPKSPDKAHLNLHINSLELGDSAVYFCASSQDQANEKLFFGSGTQLSVL.

The table lists this clonotype with a count of one. The V and J genes are TRBV2 and TRBJ2-5, with 10 bases identical to TRBD2. V gave up 4 bases and J gave up 3 bases; unmatched junction bases: 2. CDR1 is SNHLY and CDR2 is FYNNEI in the germline V gene. This CDR3 comprises 14 residues. As DNA, the CDR3 is TGTGCCAGCAGTGGGACTAGCGGAAAAGAGACCCAGTACTTC. This sequence encodes CASSGTSGKETQYF.

CDR3 residues: CASSLVFIVEQYF. The CDR3 DNA reads TGTGCCAGCAGCTTGGTGTTCATTGTCGAGCAGTACTTC. This chain uses TRBV7-2 with TRBJ2-7; D remains unclear. CDR3 length: 13 residues. CDR1 and CDR2 from the germline V gene are SGHTA and FQGNSA. Trimming shortened V by 3 bases and J by 6 bases, and 12 bases separated the two germline ends.

The chain recombines TRBV5-4 with TRBJ2-1; TRBD1 matches at 9 bases. The CDR3 runs to 17 residues. In germline, CDR1 is SGHNT, CDR2 YYREEE (reference sequence). V was clipped by 7 bases and J by 7 bases; unmatched bases: 18. The CDR3 loop reads CASARGPPGQGGNEQFF. The CDR3 DNA follows: TGTGCCAGCGCTAGGGGTCCCCCGGGACAGGGCGGGAATGAGCAGTTCTTC.

This chain joins TRBV7-2 and TRBJ2-7; D is possibly TRBD2 (6 bases). CDR1 SGHTA and CDR2 FQGNSA come from the germline V gene. The CDR3 runs to 13 residues. V gave up 2 bases and J gave up 6 bases, with 11 bases separating them. This CDR3 reads CASSLRRDSEQYF. CDR3 nucleotides: TGTGCCAGCAGCTTACGGAGGGATAGCGAGCAGTACTTC. Drawing the rest from reference TRBV7-2 and TRBJ2-7, the complete variable domain is GAGVSQSPSNKVTEKGKDVELRCDPISGHTALYWYRQSLGQGLEFLIYFQGNSAPDKSGLPSDRFSAERTGGSVSTLTIQRTQQEDSAVYLCASSLRRDSEQYFGPGTRLTVT.

The V call is TRBV5-1, the J call TRBJ2-3, with 12 bases identical to TRBD2. The CDR3 spans 17 residues. V lost 4 bases and J lost 1; bases outside the gene matches: 7. Germline CDR1 SGHRS, CDR2 YFSETQ. CDR3 nucleotides: TGCGCCAGCAGCAAAGGGACTAGCGGGTATGGCACAGATACGCAGTATTTT. Amino acid sequence: CASSKGTSGYGTDTQYF.

V usage is TRBV6-6 and J usage is TRBJ2-7; 9 nucleotides match TRBD1. In germline, CDR1 is MNHNY, CDR2 SVGAGI (reference sequence). This CDR3 region has 15 residues. J was trimmed by 3 bases and V by 8 bases; bases with no gene match: 11. In DNA, the CDR3 is TGTGCCAGCTCCTCAACAGGGGGCGCATTCTACGAGCAGTACTTC. This encodes CASSSTGGAFYEQYF.

The chain carries TRBV30 and TRBJ2-5; D not certain. From germline, CDR1 is GTSNPN and CDR2 SVGIG (reference sequence). The V end was cut by 4 bases, the J end by 0 bases, with 9 bases between. This CDR3 has 13 amino acids. For the CDR3, the DNA is TGTGCCTGGACAGTCAGCAACCAAGAGACCCAGTACTTC. This translates into CAWTVSNQETQYF.

This clonotype appeared a single time. The chain recombines TRBV12-3 or TRBV12-4 with TRBJ2-7; maybe TRBD1 (6 bases). Trimming took 5 bases from V and 6 from J, leaving 26 bases between them. The CDR3 runs 17 residues. The CDR3 DNA follows: TGTGCCAGCAGTCTACTCCCTCCCGGGGTCAGGGGATCCGAGCAGTACTTC. Translated, it gives CASSLLPPGVRGSEQYF.

The chain links TRBV7-2 to TRBJ2-7; no firm D call. The germline V gene encodes CDR1 SGHTA and CDR2 FQGNSA. With 4 bases removed from V and 2 bases from J, the gap between germline ends came to 9 bases. The CDR3 is made up of 13 amino acids. The CDR3 here is CASSSQLPYEQYF. DNA of the CDR3: TGTGCCAGCAGCTCACAACTACCCTACGAGCAGTACTTC.

The V and J genes are TRBV21-1 and TRBJ1-2. TRBV21-1 counts as a pseudogene. The CDR3 sequence is 14 residues long. The CDR3 reads CASSKGLLAYGYTF. CDR3 nucleotide sequence: TGTGCCAGCAGCAAAGGACTCCTGGCCTATGGCTACACCTTC.